Listed below are T cell receptor beta chains from one sample, sequenced in a study of immune evolution from preneoplasia to lung adenocarcinoma. TCRdb's table, derived via immunoSEQ multiplex PCR, lists solely in-frame clones and lacks some. The sample contains under 8,500 clones, approximately 80% of which appear only once. Sequencing was done on a sample of FFPE invasive lung adenocarcinoma tissue. These TCRs come from a person aged 50-59 years with lung adenocarcinoma. Both conserved end residues are part of each CDR3. Some rows have no size entry. The others give once, few or many, or a class for an expanded clone.

clone size | J gene | V gene | CDR3 protein
- | TRBJ1-2 | TRBV7-3 | CASSPSPGTSEGYTF
- | TRBJ2-1 | TRBV18 | CASLPTGGGEQFF
- | TRBJ1-5 | TRBV10-3 | CAIKQSGGGQPQHF
- | TRBJ1-1 | TRBV18 | CASSRDREVGGAFF
- | TRBJ2-6 | TRBV19 | CASGTGGAIFTGANVLTF
- | TRBJ2-2 | TRBV7-2 | CASKIQGSGELFF
- | TRBJ2-3 | TRBV5-1 | CASSSSGRGDTQYF
- | TRBJ2-3 | TRBV11-3 | CASSSAGRGSDTQYF
- | TRBJ2-1 | TRBV7-9 | CASSRDSYNEQFF
- | TRBJ2-2 | TRBV10-3 | CAISDPARQAANTGELFF
large | TRBJ2-7 | TRBV5-1 | CASRPAVGTGYEQYF
- | TRBJ1-3 | TRBV6-5 | CASSSGTDGNTIYF
- | TRBJ1-3 | TRBV7-9 | CASSETPSNTIYF
- | TRBJ1-1 | TRBV30 | CAWSEHGGAETEAFF
- | TRBJ2-3 | TRBV19 | CASSRDSTDTQYF
- | TRBJ2-7 | TRBV27 | CASSSTLRQYF
- | TRBJ1-1 | TRBV10-3 | CAISRANTEAFF
- | TRBJ1-1 | TRBV2 | CASSGQRDTEAFF
- | TRBJ2-2 | TRBV4-2 | CASSPTGTSGGTNTGELFF
once | TRBJ2-2 | TRBV9 | CASSVEPNTGELFF
- | TRBJ1-1 | TRBV6-1 | CASSEALKVEAFF
- | TRBJ1-3 | TRBV4-1 | CASSQPFDRESGNTIYF
- | TRBJ2-3 | TRBV11-2 | CASSRGLAVTDTQYF
- | TRBJ1-2 | TRBV28 | CASSKTGYGYTF
- | TRBJ2-7 | TRBV15 | CATSREGVSSYEQYF
- | TRBJ2-1 | TRBV29-1 | CSVGLAGWVEQFF
- | TRBJ1-1 | TRBV5-1 | CASSRGYQVNTEAFF
- | TRBJ1-4 | TRBV19 | CASSRRRGEGNEKLFF
- | TRBJ2-7 | TRBV5-4 | CASSLSTSLAGDEQYF
- | TRBJ2-7 | TRBV5-1 | CASSFQSGGAHEQYF
few | TRBJ1-2 | TRBV2 | CASSEIQDLNYGYTF
few | TRBJ2-5 | TRBV5-4 | CASSLEGALVETQYF
once | TRBJ1-4 | TRBV9 | CASSAGQEVREKLFF
- | TRBJ2-4 | TRBV11-3 | CASSLDGTSGTLAKNIQYF
- | TRBJ1-2 | TRBV28 | CASSLLAGQGDGYTF
- | TRBJ2-3 | TRBV7-3 | CASSPKRGLAAEGTDTQYF
once | TRBJ2-1 | TRBV10-3 | CAITTGEDEQFF
- | TRBJ1-5 | TRBV27 | CASSFQQDQPQHF
- | TRBJ2-5 | TRBV7-9 | CASRTTSGQETQYF
- | TRBJ2-3 | TRBV5-4 | CASSLGWTSGGKNTDTQYF
- | TRBJ1-4 | TRBV5-1 | CASSAGTNPNNEKLFF
- | TRBJ2-5 | TRBV19 | CASNPGTGEETQYF
- | TRBJ1-1 | TRBV30 | CAWSGGGASLNTEAFF